This entry lists 32 T cell receptor beta chains sequenced from one sample in a study of cytomegalovirus exposure and HLA in healthy donors. It was with 60 Vbeta and 13 Jbeta primers that the PCR ran. TCRdb's table, derived via immunoSEQ multiplex PCR, lists solely in-frame clones and lacks some. The table records roughly 140,000 clones, approximately 70% of them present only once. The sequenced sample was PBMCs. The receptors here all came from a human donor in good health.

In DNA form, the CDR3 reads TGTGCCAGTAGTCGACAGGTGACCCAGCCCGGCTACACCTTC. Its translation: CASSRQVTQPGYTF. The chain links TRBV19 to TRBJ1-2; the D gene is possibly TRBD1 (6 bases). Germline-derived CDR1 and CDR2 are LNHDA and SQIVND (reference sequence). The germline V and J ends were trimmed by 5 bases and 8 bases, with 18 bases remaining between them. There are 14 residues in the CDR3.

The chain links TRBV5-4 to TRBJ2-7; maybe TRBD2 (6 bases). V was cut by 2 bases and J by 0 bases, with 12 bases left in between. Germline loops: CDR1 SGHNT, CDR2 YYREEE (reference sequence). CDR3 length: 15 amino acids. The CDR3 here is CASSFGGVFSYEQYF. As DNA, the CDR3 is TGTGCCAGCAGCTTCGGCGGGGTCTTCTCCTACGAGCAGTACTTC.

The chain has TRBV27 and TRBJ2-7, with D perhaps matching TRBD1 (5 bases). Germline loops: CDR1 MNHEY, CDR2 SMNVEV (reference sequence). CDR3 length: 16 residues. The germline V and J ends were trimmed by 2 bases and 5 bases, with 19 bases remaining between them. The DNA for the CDR3 is TGTGCCAGCAGTTTACCAGATTCCAGGGAAGGGGACGAGCAGTACTTC. This gives the protein CASSLPDSREGDEQYF.

The chain couples TRBV10-3 to TRBJ1-3; 7 bases align to TRBD1. The V gene end was trimmed by 8 bases and the J gene end by 0 bases; junction bases not matched to a gene: 13. Looked up from germline, CDR1 is ENHRY and CDR2 is SYGVKD. This CDR3 has 17 residues. CDR3 amino acids: CAIAAGQLDLSGNTIYF. CDR3 coding DNA: TGTGCCATCGCTGCGGGACAGCTAGATCTCTCTGGAAACACCATATATTTT.

This sequence joins TRBV19 and TRBJ2-7, with D tentatively TRBD1 (5 bases). CDR1 LNHDA and CDR2 SQIVND come from the germline V gene (reference sequence). The CDR3 covers 12 residues. V was clipped by 5 bases and J by 4 bases, with 9 bases between them. The CDR3 loop is CASSPGHYEQYF. CDR3 nucleotide sequence: TGTGCCAGTAGTCCAGGACATTACGAGCAGTACTTC.

The chain carries TRBV6-1 and TRBJ1-5, with D perhaps matching TRBD1 (5 bases). The V gene's germline CDR1 is MNHNS and CDR2 SASEGT. This CDR3 has 13 amino acids. Trimming pared 4 bases from V and 11 bases from J, leaving 15 bases between. CDR3 amino acids: CASSGTQGKSQHF. In DNA, the CDR3 is TGTGCCAGCAGTGGAACTCAGGGTAAGTCCCAGCATTTT.

The CDR3 here is CASSYGQGQETQYF. CDR3 nucleotides: TGTGCCAGCAGTTACGGACAGGGGCAAGAGACCCAGTACTTC. The rearrangement links TRBV6-5 to TRBJ2-5, with 9 bases that match TRBD1. V trimming: 2 bases; J trimming: 2 bases; junction bases outside the gene matches: 0. This CDR3 has 14 amino acids. CDR1 is MNHEY and CDR2 is SVGAGI in the germline V gene.

This clone has just a few counts. V usage is TRBV5-5 and J usage is TRBJ1-2; TRBD1 agrees at 8 bases. The germline CDR1 and CDR2 sequences are SGHKS and YYEKEE (reference sequence). V lost 2 bases, J lost 8 bases, and 11 bases stayed unmatched. This CDR3 spans 15 amino acids. This chain's CDR3 is CASSFDPGGVGGYTF. DNA for the CDR3: TGTGCCAGCAGCTTCGATCCAGGGGGCGTAGGAGGCTACACCTTC.

The rearrangement joins TRBV5-1 to TRBJ1-1; 8 bases fit TRBD1. This CDR3 contains 13 residues. Germline CDR1 SGHRS, CDR2 YFSETQ. The V gene end was trimmed by 4 bases and the J gene end by 7 bases; junction bases not matched to a gene: 6. CDR3 residues: CASSIITGGEAFF. Written as DNA, the CDR3 is TGCGCCAGCAGCATAATTACAGGGGGTGAAGCTTTCTTT.

This clone was observed a handful of times. The rearrangement uses TRBV2 and TRBJ2-1; 11 positions agree with TRBD2. This CDR3 is built from 14 residues. Germline values: CDR1 SNHLY, CDR2 FYNNEI. V gave up 8 bases and J gave up 7 bases; unmatched junction bases: 7. The CDR3 loop is CASRVAGGPNEQFF. The DNA for the CDR3 is TGTGCCAGCCGGGTAGCGGGGGGGCCAAATGAGCAGTTCTTC.

J is TRBJ1-1 and V is TRBV7-8, with 8 bases that match TRBD1. The CDR3 has 14 amino acids. Germline CDR1 reads SGHVS; CDR2 reads FQNEAQ. J was trimmed by 5 bases and V by 2 bases; bases with no gene match: 4. CDR3 sequence: CASSLRTGGTEAFF. CDR3 DNA: TGTGCCAGCAGCTTAAGAACAGGGGGGACTGAAGCTTTCTTT.

The V and J genes are TRBV2 and TRBJ1-3; D is ambiguous. Germline loops: CDR1 SNHLY, CDR2 FYNNEI. The CDR3 has 14 amino acids. V was cut by 2 bases and J by 4 bases, with 9 bases left in between. The DNA for the CDR3 is TGTGCCAGCAGTGAAAGAGGGTCCGGAAACACCATATATTTT. Protein product: CASSERGSGNTIYF.

J is TRBJ1-1 and V is TRBV7-9, with D perhaps matching TRBD1 (5 bases). V gave up 5 bases and J gave up 6 bases, with 19 bases separating them. The CDR3 loop spans 15 amino acids. Germline V CDR1 and CDR2: SEHNR, FQNEAQ (reference sequence). CDR3 region: CASSAVGGVKSEAFF. DNA of the CDR3: TGTGCCAGCAGCGCAGTGGGGGGGGTGAAGTCTGAAGCTTTCTTT.

V is TRBV27 and J is TRBJ2-2; perhaps TRBD2 as D (7 bases). CDR1 and CDR2 from the germline V gene are MNHEY and SMNVEV (reference sequence). The CDR3 has 16 amino acids. Between the trimmed V and J ends, which lost 1 base and 5 bases, there was a span of 14 bases. The CDR3 protein is CASSLWGGGLTGELFF. The CDR3 region has the DNA TGTGCCAGCAGTTTATGGGGCGGGGGCCTTACCGGGGAGCTGTTTTTT.

The gene calls are TRBV30 and TRBJ2-1; D is possibly TRBD2 (6 bases). The germline V gene has CDR1 GTSNPN and CDR2 SVGIG (reference sequence). The V end was cut by 2 bases, the J end by 4 bases, with 9 bases between. This CDR3 is built from 13 residues. CDR3 sequence (DNA): TGTGCCTGGAGTTCCCTAGCGTACAATGAGCAGTTCTTC. Translation: CAWSSLAYNEQFF.

This chain connects TRBV19 to TRBJ2-3; D is unresolved. CDR3 length equals 11 residues. The V end was cut by 7 bases, the J end by 6 bases, with 8 bases between. CDR1 LNHDA and CDR2 SQIVND come from the germline V gene (reference sequence). CDR3 sequence: CASTLQDTQYF. The CDR3, as DNA: TGTGCCAGTACCCTCCAGGATACGCAGTATTTT.

V usage is TRBV12-5 and J usage is TRBJ2-1, with 8 bases lining up with TRBD1. Germline lookup yields CDR1 LGHNT and CDR2 FRNRAP. The CDR3 is 14 amino acids. V lost 6 bases to trimming and J lost 0 bases; unmatched junction nucleotides: 1. The CDR3 DNA follows: TGTGCTAGTGGACAGGGGGGCTCCTACAATGAGCAGTTCTTC. Translation: CASGQGGSYNEQFF.

This clone was observed a few times. One junction end disagrees with the germline gene, perhaps due to a read error. V and J are TRBV7-7 and TRBJ2-5; possibly TRBD2 for D (6 bases). The CDR3 has 15 residues. Germline V gene lookup returns CDR1 SSHAT and CDR2 FNYEAQ (reference sequence). The CDR3 DNA follows: TGTGCTAGCAGCTTAGGGAGGAGGGGATCGGAGACCCAGTACTTC. Translated: CASSLGRRGSETQYF.

The chain recombines TRBV2 with TRBJ1-3; no definite D call. Germline loops: CDR1 SNHLY, CDR2 FYNNEI. V gave up 5 bases and J gave up 4 bases, with 6 bases separating them. The CDR3 has 12 residues. CDR3 DNA: TGTGCCAGCAGTTACAGCGGAAACACCATATATTTT. Translation gives CASSYSGNTIYF.

V and J are TRBV21-1 and TRBJ2-2; the DNA was not compared with TRBD2, the D call given in the table. TRBV21-1 is annotated as a pseudogene. The CDR3 spans 13 residues. The CDR3 DNA follows: TGTGCCAGCAGCAAAGTTAGTACCGGGGAGCTGTTTTTT. Its protein product is CASSKVSTGELFF.

This chain connects TRBV7-9 to TRBJ2-5; a possible D gene is TRBD2 (5 bases). V lost 1 base and J lost 2, with 8 bases in between. Germline lookup yields CDR1 SEHNR and CDR2 FQNEAQ (reference sequence). CDR3 length equals 14 residues. This CDR3 is CASSLGRGQETQYF. For the CDR3, the DNA is TGTGCCAGCAGCTTAGGCCGGGGACAAGAGACCCAGTACTTC.

The chain recombines TRBV9 with TRBJ2-7; 7 nucleotides line up with TRBD1. Germline lookup yields CDR1 SGDLS and CDR2 YYNGEE. Unmatched junction bases numbered 3, after V lost 4 bases and J lost 5 bases. This CDR3 comprises 12 residues. The CDR3 protein is CASSLGQDEQYF. CDR3 coding DNA: TGTGCCAGCAGCCTTGGACAGGACGAGCAGTACTTC.

The J gene is TRBJ1-3, the V gene TRBV30; tentatively, D is TRBD1 (6 bases). CDR3 length: 14 amino acids. V was trimmed by 4 bases and J by 0 bases, leaving 10 bases between them. The V gene's germline CDR1 is GTSNPN and CDR2 SVGIG (reference sequence). DNA for the CDR3: TGTGCCTGGAAGGACAGCAGCTCTGGAAACACCATATATTTT. Residues: CAWKDSSSGNTIYF.

This chain joins TRBV6-5 and TRBJ2-1, with 10 bases that match TRBD2. This CDR3 has 15 amino acids. Germline-derived CDR1 and CDR2 are MNHEY and SVGAGI. Trimming removed 5 bases from V and 6 bases from J; junction bases left unmatched: 7. This chain's CDR3 is CASSGQRGGGNEQFF. The CDR3 DNA sequence: TGTGCCAGCAGTGGTCAGCGGGGGGGCGGCAATGAGCAGTTCTTC.

CDR3 loop: CAISESLGGGQGTQYF. The CDR3 DNA follows: TGTGCCATCAGTGAGTCGCTTGGGGGGGGCCAGGGGACCCAGTACTTC. The V call is TRBV10-3, the J call TRBJ2-5; perhaps TRBD2 as D (7 bases). The CDR3 totals 16 residues. Germline values: CDR1 ENHRY, CDR2 SYGVKD. The V end lost 0 bases, the J end lost 7 bases, and 18 bases lay between the germline ends.

The chain carries TRBV6-6 and TRBJ2-7; 7 nucleotides align to TRBD1. Trimming took 5 bases from V and 4 from J; bases not matched to a gene: 8. CDR1 and CDR2 (germline): MNHNY, SVGAGI (reference sequence). The CDR3 totals 14 residues. In nucleotides, the CDR3 is TGTGCCAGCAGTAGACAGGGAATTTTGTACGAGCAGTACTTC. Its translation: CASSRQGILYEQYF.

This chain links TRBV11-3 with TRBJ2-1, with D hard to call. Deletions cut 0 bases from V and 8 bases from J, with 8 bases between. The CDR3 sequence is 13 residues long. Germline V gives CDR1 SGHNT, CDR2 YENEEA. CDR3 bases: TGTGCCAGCAGCTTAGATCGAGGTGATGAGCAGTTCTTC. Protein sequence: CASSLDRGDEQFF.

The V and J genes are TRBV11-3 and TRBJ2-5; D might be TRBD2 (6 bases). Germline CDR1 and CDR2: SGHNT and YENEEA. The CDR3 length is 17 residues. V was pared by 5 bases and J by 5 bases, with 24 bases between. CDR3 DNA sequence: TGTGCCAGCAGCGCCCCCGTTTCGGGCGGAGGGTGGGAGACCCAGTACTTC. This sequence encodes CASSAPVSGGGWETQYF.

The table lists this clone with a count of one. V and J are TRBV19 and TRBJ2-3; the match to TRBD1 covers 7 bases. V shed 5 bases and J 5 bases; nucleotides not matched to a gene: 10. CDR3 length equals 15 residues. Germline CDR1 is LNHDA and CDR2 is SQIVND (reference sequence). CDR3 residues: CASSVTGRERDTQYF. In DNA, the CDR3 is TGTGCCAGTAGTGTGACAGGGAGAGAAAGAGATACGCAGTATTTT.

Remarks on this clone: At the DNA level, this CDR3 is encoded by other sequences in the same sample as well. This rearrangement joins TRBV5-1 to TRBJ1-2; TRBD1 might be the D (5 bases). This CDR3 has 13 residues. The V gene lost 0 bases and the J gene lost 2 bases, with 5 bases spanning the gap. CDR1 and CDR2 from the germline V gene are SGHRS and YFSETQ. The CDR3 here is CASSLGGNYGYTF. CDR3 DNA: TGCGCCAGCAGCTTGGGGGGCAACTATGGCTACACCTTC.

V is TRBV7-9 and J is TRBJ2-1; TRBD1 matches at 8 bases. There are 12 residues in the CDR3. V lost 5 bases and J lost 9; bases outside the gene matches: 3. Per germline, CDR1 SEHNR and CDR2 FQNEAQ (reference sequence). DNA of the CDR3: TGTGCCAGCAGCCTGGACAGGGCTGAGCAGTTCTTC. Protein product: CASSLDRAEQFF.

The genes are TRBV11-2 and TRBJ1-4; 7 bases fit TRBD1. Germline CDR1 reads SGHAT; CDR2 reads FQNNGV. The ends lost 2 bases at V and 10 bases at J; junction bases unmatched: 16. The CDR3 is 17 residues long. The CDR3 region has the DNA TGTGCCAGCAGCTTAATCCGACAGGGATCAAACGGGGTAAAACTGTTTTTT. Amino acid sequence: CASSLIRQGSNGVKLFF.